Listed below are T cell receptor beta chains from one sample, sequenced in a study of blood T cell repertoires in COVID-19. TCRdb keeps only in-frame clones here, not all; method: immunoSEQ multiplex PCR. This sample has roughly 150,000 clones, with around 80% found just once. Input material: PBMCs or T cells enriched from blood (not recorded which). The receptor set was obtained from a woman in her sixties or seventies in a cohort exposed to, infected with or recovered from COVID-19 (not recorded which). Both conserved end residues are part of each CDR3. Each record gives: V gene, clone size, CDR3 protein. Clone size is stated in some rows and not others, as once, few, many or a class when expanded.

V gene: TRBV27; clone size: NA; CDR3 protein: CASIAGGTDTQYF
V gene: TRBV11-2; clone size: NA; CDR3 protein: CASSLSSLGLAVKETQYF
V gene: TRBV5-1; clone size: NA; CDR3 protein: CASTGLAGGGGEQFF
V gene: TRBV12-3/TRBV12-4; clone size: NA; CDR3 protein: CASSSTGETQYF
V gene: TRBV28; clone size: few; CDR3 protein: CASSLGLGGNEQFF
V gene: TRBV7-9; clone size: few; CDR3 protein: CASRGTGRINYGYTF
V gene: TRBV10-3; clone size: NA; CDR3 protein: CAISELFGDGEQYF
V gene: TRBV6-5; clone size: NA; CDR3 protein: CASAPASGHEQYF
V gene: TRBV7-3; clone size: NA; CDR3 protein: CASSLTGTDYGYTF
V gene: TRBV5-1; clone size: NA; CDR3 protein: CASSLEVMASGPGELFF
V gene: TRBV27; clone size: few; CDR3 protein: CASSRGSEYEQYF
V gene: TRBV3-1/TRBV3-2; clone size: NA; CDR3 protein: CASSSSGSTDTQYF
V gene: TRBV3-1/TRBV3-2; clone size: NA; CDR3 protein: CASSQAEEKLFF
V gene: TRBV7-9; clone size: NA; CDR3 protein: CASSTDNNPQHF
V gene: TRBV6-1; clone size: NA; CDR3 protein: CASSEAMTGTWGTQYF
V gene: TRBV10-3; clone size: NA; CDR3 protein: CAIRDSGSDADTQYF
V gene: TRBV28; clone size: NA; CDR3 protein: CASSLWTGEHTEAFF
V gene: TRBV19; clone size: NA; CDR3 protein: CASNPSPRDSLNQPQHF
V gene: TRBV5-1; clone size: NA; CDR3 protein: CASSLETGEWNEQYF
V gene: TRBV7-9; clone size: NA; CDR3 protein: CASSLTSAQETQYF
V gene: TRBV6-2/TRBV6-3; clone size: NA; CDR3 protein: CASSPLAGVRLTYEQYF
V gene: TRBV18; clone size: NA; CDR3 protein: CASSPNTGGSAGTGELFF
V gene: TRBV28; clone size: NA; CDR3 protein: CASSLWAGGVSPLHF
V gene: TRBV18; clone size: NA; CDR3 protein: CASRGQLFEGELFF
V gene: TRBV4-3; clone size: NA; CDR3 protein: CASSQDGFSWTGGLFF
V gene: TRBV13; clone size: few; CDR3 protein: CASSLGGGRLSYEQYF
V gene: TRBV3-1/TRBV3-2; clone size: NA; CDR3 protein: CASSQDLAVYSYNEQFF
V gene: TRBV28; clone size: once; CDR3 protein: CASRARAGTTEQYF
V gene: TRBV20-1; clone size: once; CDR3 protein: CSASLRERYEQYF
V gene: TRBV19; clone size: NA; CDR3 protein: CASSREGDYGYTF
V gene: TRBV28; clone size: NA; CDR3 protein: CASRGRDRVYQPQHF
V gene: TRBV2; clone size: few; CDR3 protein: CASSYRGRNTEAFF
V gene: TRBV28; clone size: NA; CDR3 protein: CASSIDRGYVNEQFF
V gene: TRBV6-5; clone size: few; CDR3 protein: CASSRGGTEAFF
V gene: TRBV18; clone size: NA; CDR3 protein: CASSPGTSGYNEQFF